A selection of T cell receptor beta chains follows, all from one sample in a study of low-dose radiotherapy and immunotherapy resistance in tumors. TCRdb re-derived calls from the reads in MiXCR, one entry per CDR3 protein. The sample records 100,000 or so distinct CDR3 sequences, less than 25% being singletons. The sequences come from PBMCs, collected after low-dose radiotherapy plus immunotherapy. These receptors were collected from a male donor with prostate cancer. CDR3s include the opening cysteine and the closing phenylalanine or tryptophan. Each record gives: V gene, D gene, CDR3 length, clone size, J gene, CDR3 DNA, CDR3 protein. A D gene is named only where the DNA matches it firmly. Size is stated for part of the rows, as once, few or many counts, or as a class when the clone is expanded.

v_call: TRBV5-8; d_call: .; cdr3_length: 16; clone_size: .; j_call: TRBJ1-4; cdr3_nt: TGTGCCAGCAGCTTATGGGACGGCGCAACTAATGAAAAACTGTTTTTT; cdr3_aa: CASSLWDGATNEKLFF
v_call: TRBV6-2/TRBV6-3; d_call: .; cdr3_length: 14; clone_size: many; j_call: TRBJ2-7; cdr3_nt: TGTGCCAGCAGCTTCGGAAGGGGGGCTCGGGAGCAGTACTTC; cdr3_aa: CASSFGRGAREQYF
v_call: TRBV28; d_call: .; cdr3_length: 14; clone_size: .; j_call: TRBJ2-3; cdr3_nt: TGTGCCAGCAGTAGACCAGGGCATCGAGATACGCAGTATTTT; cdr3_aa: CASSRPGHRDTQYF
v_call: TRBV2; d_call: TRBD1; cdr3_length: 13; clone_size: many; j_call: TRBJ1-5; cdr3_nt: TGTGCCAGTGGACAGGGCATCAATCAGCCCCAGCATTTT; cdr3_aa: CASGQGINQPQHF
v_call: TRBV18; d_call: .; cdr3_length: 13; clone_size: many; j_call: TRBJ1-1; cdr3_nt: TGTGCCAGCTCAACCGGGACGTTCTATGAAGCTTTCTTT; cdr3_aa: CASSTGTFYEAFF
v_call: TRBV11-2; d_call: .; cdr3_length: 12; clone_size: many; j_call: TRBJ1-5; cdr3_nt: TGTGCCAGCGGCAATTTAAATCAGCCCCAGCATTTT; cdr3_aa: CASGNLNQPQHF
v_call: TRBV6-6; d_call: TRBD1; cdr3_length: 14; clone_size: few; j_call: TRBJ1-5; cdr3_nt: TGTGCCAGAAACCGGGACAGGGTGGATCAGCCCCAGCATTTT; cdr3_aa: CARNRDRVDQPQHF
v_call: TRBV4-1; d_call: TRBD2; cdr3_length: 19; clone_size: few; j_call: TRBJ2-2; cdr3_nt: TGCGCCAGCAGCCAAGACGGGGCGGGGGGGCCGGGGCGCGGCGGGGAGCTGTTTTTT; cdr3_aa: CASSQDGAGGPGRGGELFF
v_call: TRBV6-5; d_call: TRBD1; cdr3_length: 16; clone_size: many; j_call: TRBJ1-2; cdr3_nt: TGTGCCAGCAGTTACTATCCGGGACAGCGTTTCTATGGCTACACCTTC; cdr3_aa: CASSYYPGQRFYGYTF
v_call: TRBV13; d_call: .; cdr3_length: 15; clone_size: few; j_call: TRBJ2-7; cdr3_nt: TGTGCCAGCAGCCCCGGCGTGGGGGCGAGCTACGAGCAGTACTTC; cdr3_aa: CASSPGVGASYEQYF
v_call: TRBV5-1; d_call: TRBD1; cdr3_length: 15; clone_size: few; j_call: TRBJ1-3; cdr3_nt: TGCGCCAGCAGCTGGGGACAGGGTACTGGAAACACCATATATTTT; cdr3_aa: CASSWGQGTGNTIYF
v_call: TRBV28; d_call: .; cdr3_length: 14; clone_size: many; j_call: TRBJ2-3; cdr3_nt: TGTGCCAGCAGTTTGGCCAGCGGCACAGATACGCAGTATTTT; cdr3_aa: CASSLASGTDTQYF
v_call: TRBV28; d_call: .; cdr3_length: 13; clone_size: many; j_call: TRBJ1-2; cdr3_nt: TGTGCCAGCAGTTTAGGTGATAACTATGGCTACACCTTC; cdr3_aa: CASSLGDNYGYTF
v_call: TRBV23-1; d_call: .; cdr3_length: 17; clone_size: many; j_call: TRBJ1-1; cdr3_nt: TGCGCCAGCAACGACGGACGGGACCCGGGCCTATCCACTGAAGCTTTCTTT; cdr3_aa: CASNDGRDPGLSTEAFF
v_call: TRBV4-1; d_call: .; cdr3_length: 13; clone_size: many; j_call: TRBJ2-7; cdr3_nt: TGCGCCAGCAGCTCTCCGCATAGTGGCGAGCAGTACTTC; cdr3_aa: CASSSPHSGEQYF
v_call: TRBV4-1; d_call: .; cdr3_length: 11; clone_size: many; j_call: TRBJ2-5; cdr3_nt: TGCGCCAGCGGGGGTGGTGAGACCCAGTACTTC; cdr3_aa: CASGGGETQYF
v_call: TRBV10-3; d_call: .; cdr3_length: 12; clone_size: many; j_call: TRBJ2-7; cdr3_nt: TGTGCCATCAGCGGCGGGCCCTACGAGCAGTACTTC; cdr3_aa: CAISGGPYEQYF
v_call: TRBV4-1; d_call: TRBD1; cdr3_length: 15; clone_size: many; j_call: TRBJ2-7; cdr3_nt: TGCGCCAGCAGCCATACGACAGGGGCGGCGGGCGAGCAGTACTTC; cdr3_aa: CASSHTTGAAGEQYF
v_call: TRBV11-2; d_call: TRBD1; cdr3_length: 16; clone_size: many; j_call: TRBJ2-7; cdr3_nt: TGTGCCAGCAGCAAAATTTCCGGGACAGGGTTGTACGAGCAGTACTTC; cdr3_aa: CASSKISGTGLYEQYF
v_call: TRBV5-1; d_call: TRBD2; cdr3_length: 15; clone_size: .; j_call: TRBJ2-1; cdr3_nt: TGCGCCAGCAGCGCAACTAGCGGGGGGGGGGATGAGCAGTTCTTC; cdr3_aa: CASSATSGGGDEQFF
v_call: TRBV2; d_call: TRBD2; cdr3_length: 15; clone_size: many; j_call: TRBJ2-5; cdr3_nt: TGTGCCAGCAGTATGGGTAGCGGGGGTCCGGAGACCCAGTACTTC; cdr3_aa: CASSMGSGGPETQYF
v_call: TRBV19; d_call: .; cdr3_length: 13; clone_size: many; j_call: TRBJ1-2; cdr3_nt: TGTGCCAGTAGCCCACTACTACGCTATGGCTACACCTTC; cdr3_aa: CASSPLLRYGYTF
v_call: TRBV27; d_call: .; cdr3_length: 11; clone_size: .; j_call: TRBJ2-1; cdr3_nt: TGTGCCAGCAGCCGAAGAACTGAGCAGTTCTTC; cdr3_aa: CASSRRTEQFF
v_call: TRBV28; d_call: .; cdr3_length: 12; clone_size: few; j_call: TRBJ1-5; cdr3_nt: TGTGCCTCCGGGTCCGGCAATCAGCCCCAGCATTTT; cdr3_aa: CASGSGNQPQHF
v_call: TRBV18; d_call: .; cdr3_length: 13; clone_size: many; j_call: TRBJ1-1; cdr3_nt: TGTGCCAGCTCACCGGTGGGGGTGTCTGAAGCTTTCTTT; cdr3_aa: CASSPVGVSEAFF
v_call: TRBV23-1; d_call: .; cdr3_length: 16; clone_size: large; j_call: TRBJ1-2; cdr3_nt: TGCGCCAGCAGTCAATCGAGGCCGGAGACTCTCTATGGCTACACCTTC; cdr3_aa: CASSQSRPETLYGYTF
v_call: TRBV7-2; d_call: .; cdr3_length: 12; clone_size: many; j_call: TRBJ2-1; cdr3_nt: TGTGCCAGCAGCAAGTCCTACAATGAGCAGTTCTTC; cdr3_aa: CASSKSYNEQFF
v_call: TRBV10-1; d_call: .; cdr3_length: 17; clone_size: few; j_call: TRBJ2-2; cdr3_nt: TGCGCCAGCAGTAAGAGCAAGGGACACCTAAACACCGGGGAGCTGTTTTTT; cdr3_aa: CASSKSKGHLNTGELFF
v_call: TRBV14; d_call: .; cdr3_length: 18; clone_size: many; j_call: TRBJ1-3; cdr3_nt: TGTGCCAGCAGCCAAGCTTGGGGGGGAAGAGGGACTGGAAACACCATATATTTT; cdr3_aa: CASSQAWGGRGTGNTIYF
v_call: TRBV29-1; d_call: TRBD1; cdr3_length: 14; clone_size: many; j_call: TRBJ2-2; cdr3_nt: TGCAGCGTCCCGGGACAGGGAGACACCGGGGAGCTGTTTTTT; cdr3_aa: CSVPGQGDTGELFF
v_call: TRBV7-9; d_call: .; cdr3_length: 13; clone_size: many; j_call: TRBJ1-2; cdr3_nt: TGTGCCAGCAGCTCAACAGGCGTCTATGGCTACACCTTC; cdr3_aa: CASSSTGVYGYTF
v_call: TRBV2; d_call: TRBD2; cdr3_length: 17; clone_size: many; j_call: TRBJ2-7; cdr3_nt: TGTGCCAGCACCGAAAGGCTAGCGGGGGGACAGACCTACGAGCAGTACTTC; cdr3_aa: CASTERLAGGQTYEQYF
v_call: TRBV5-1; d_call: .; cdr3_length: 13; clone_size: once; j_call: TRBJ2-4; cdr3_nt: TGCGCCAGCAGCCCGGGACATTCGGACATTCAGTACTTC; cdr3_aa: CASSPGHSDIQYF
v_call: TRBV7-6; d_call: .; cdr3_length: 12; clone_size: once; j_call: TRBJ2-3; cdr3_nt: TGTGCCAGTACCTCCGGGACGAAAACGCAGTATTTT; cdr3_aa: CASTSGTKTQYF
v_call: TRBV6-2/TRBV6-3; d_call: .; cdr3_length: 16; clone_size: many; j_call: TRBJ1-1; cdr3_nt: TGTGCCAGCAGTTATAGTTTTGGGGCGGCAAACACTGAAGCTTTCTTT; cdr3_aa: CASSYSFGAANTEAFF
v_call: TRBV20-1; d_call: .; cdr3_length: 14; clone_size: many; j_call: TRBJ2-5; cdr3_nt: TGCAGTGCTAGAGTAGTAGGGCTCGGGGAGACCCAGTACTTC; cdr3_aa: CSARVVGLGETQYF
v_call: TRBV19; d_call: .; cdr3_length: 14; clone_size: .; j_call: TRBJ2-7; cdr3_nt: TGTGCCAGTAGTGTAGGACAGTACTCCTACGAGCAGTACTTC; cdr3_aa: CASSVGQYSYEQYF
v_call: TRBV20-1; d_call: .; cdr3_length: 16; clone_size: many; j_call: TRBJ1-2; cdr3_nt: TGCAGTGCTAGAAAGGCTCGGGGTCCACCCTCGCTCGGCTACACCTTC; cdr3_aa: CSARKARGPPSLGYTF
v_call: TRBV5-1; d_call: TRBD1; cdr3_length: 16; clone_size: many; j_call: TRBJ1-4; cdr3_nt: TGCGCCAGCAGTTTACAGGGGGGGGCAACTAATGAAAAACTGTTTTTT; cdr3_aa: CASSLQGGATNEKLFF
v_call: TRBV7-2; d_call: .; cdr3_length: 13; clone_size: many; j_call: TRBJ2-7; cdr3_nt: TGTGCCAGCAGCTTAGCGCGGGACTACGAGCAGTACTTC; cdr3_aa: CASSLARDYEQYF
v_call: TRBV19; d_call: .; cdr3_length: 13; clone_size: many; j_call: TRBJ2-3; cdr3_nt: TGTGCCAGTAGTATAGGTAGACAAAGTACGCAGTATTTT; cdr3_aa: CASSIGRQSTQYF
v_call: TRBV4-1; d_call: .; cdr3_length: 17; clone_size: many; j_call: TRBJ1-2; cdr3_nt: TGCGCCAGCAGATCACCAGGGCCTCGGAGTGGAGACTATGGCTACACCTTC; cdr3_aa: CASRSPGPRSGDYGYTF
v_call: TRBV12-3/TRBV12-4; d_call: .; cdr3_length: 12; clone_size: many; j_call: TRBJ1-2; cdr3_nt: TGTGCCAGCAGTCTAGGGGGGCTTGGCTACACCTTC; cdr3_aa: CASSLGGLGYTF
v_call: TRBV9; d_call: TRBD2; cdr3_length: 14; clone_size: many; j_call: TRBJ2-1; cdr3_nt: TGTGCCAGCAGCGAACTCGGGACTAGCGGTGAGCAGTTCTTC; cdr3_aa: CASSELGTSGEQFF
v_call: TRBV5-6; d_call: TRBD1; cdr3_length: 18; clone_size: many; j_call: TRBJ2-6; cdr3_nt: TGTGCCAGCAGCTCCTTTCTGGACAGGTACTCTGGGGCCAACGTCCTGACTTTC; cdr3_aa: CASSSFLDRYSGANVLTF
v_call: TRBV2; d_call: TRBD2; cdr3_length: 16; clone_size: once; j_call: TRBJ2-7; cdr3_nt: TGTGCCAGCAGTATGGGTAGCGGGGGCCCCCGGGGGGAGCAGTACTTC; cdr3_aa: CASSMGSGGPRGEQYF
v_call: TRBV19; d_call: TRBD1; cdr3_length: 17; clone_size: many; j_call: TRBJ2-1; cdr3_nt: TGTGCCAGTAGTATTGTCCCGGGACAGGTCTCCTACAATGAGCAGTTCTTC; cdr3_aa: CASSIVPGQVSYNEQFF
v_call: TRBV18; d_call: .; cdr3_length: 14; clone_size: many; j_call: TRBJ2-2; cdr3_nt: TGTGCCAGCTCACCTGCAGGGACCACCGGGGAGCTGTTTTTT; cdr3_aa: CASSPAGTTGELFF